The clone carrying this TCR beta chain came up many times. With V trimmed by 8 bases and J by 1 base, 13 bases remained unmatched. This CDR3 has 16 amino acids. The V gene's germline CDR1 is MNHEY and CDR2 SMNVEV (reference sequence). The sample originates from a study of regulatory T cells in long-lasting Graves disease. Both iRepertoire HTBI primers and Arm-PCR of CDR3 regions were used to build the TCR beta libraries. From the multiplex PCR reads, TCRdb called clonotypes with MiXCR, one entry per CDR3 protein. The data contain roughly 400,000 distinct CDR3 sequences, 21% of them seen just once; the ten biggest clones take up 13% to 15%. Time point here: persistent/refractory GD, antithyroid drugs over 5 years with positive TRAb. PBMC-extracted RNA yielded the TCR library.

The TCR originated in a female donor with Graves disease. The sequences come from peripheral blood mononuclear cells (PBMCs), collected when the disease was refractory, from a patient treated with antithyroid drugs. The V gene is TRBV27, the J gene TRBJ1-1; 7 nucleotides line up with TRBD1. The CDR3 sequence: CASGGGTVRPNTEAFF. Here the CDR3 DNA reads TGTGCCAGCGGCGGAGGGACAGTGCGGCCGAACACTGAAGCTTTCTTT.